This T cell receptor (beta chain) was sequenced during a study of cytomegalovirus exposure and HLA in healthy donors. In the PCR, 60 Vbeta and 13 Jbeta primers were used. Profiled with immunoSEQ multiplex PCR; TCRdb holds only in-frame clones, not every one. The profile shows under 100,000 clones, just under 70% of them singletons. Germline V gives CDR1 SNHLY, CDR2 FYNNEI. The V end was cut by 5 bases, the J end by 2 bases, with 12 bases between. This CDR3 comprises 14 residues. In its sample, this clone was seen once. Sequencing input: PBMCs. The V and J genes are TRBV2 and TRBJ1-1, with D perhaps matching TRBD1 (6 bases). This clonotype was sampled from a woman aged 45-59 years in good health and CMV-seropositive. The CDR3 DNA follows: TGTGCCAGCAGTCTCAGGGGACCAAACACTGAAGCTTTCTTT. Amino acid sequence: CASSLRGPNTEAFF.